This entry lists 11 T cell receptor beta chains sequenced from one sample in a study of T-cell reconstitution after alpha-beta-depleted transplantation in children (dated by TCRdb to the mid-2010s). The method was PCR. Instrument on record: Illumina HiSeq 2500. Molecular barcoding was employed in the preparation of TCR libraries, with unique molecular identifiers being used to normalize TCRbeta repertoire quantification. The public sequencing data were trimmed at Q25 with fastp and processed into clonotypes with MiXCR by TCRdb, which kept only in-frame beta chains. Each CDR3 protein gets just one entry, which takes the most common genes and DNA from the rows behind it. This sample holds roughly 500,000 distinct CDR3 sequences; about 30% were observed only once. Around 2.5% of the sample lies in the top ten. Here the sequenced sample was PBMCs from the stem cell graft donor, taken from the stem cell graft. These receptor sequences come from a human donor who donated a stem cell graft to a child with aplastic anemia.

The chain is built from TRBV29-1 and TRBJ1-4, with no clear D. V lost 4 bases, J lost 8 bases, and 8 bases lay in between. The CDR3 has 11 amino acids. CDR1 and CDR2 (germline): SQVTM, ANQGSEA. The CDR3 bases are TGCAGCGTTGTCGATGGCGAAAAACTGTTTTTT. This translates into CSVVDGEKLFF. The full variable domain, in which reference TRBV29-1 and TRBJ1-4 provide the parts outside the CDR3, is SAVISQKPSRDICQRGTSLTIQCQVDSQVTMMFWYRQQPGQSLTLIATANQGSEATYESGFVIDKFPISRPNLTFSTLTVSNMSPEDSSIYLCSVVDGEKLFFGSGTQLSVL.

This chain uses TRBV10-2 with TRBJ2-7, with D tentatively TRBD1 (6 bases). Deletions cut 3 bases from V and 0 bases from J, with 18 bases between. Germline V gene data show CDR1 as WSHSY and CDR2 as SAAADI. This CDR3 is built from 17 residues. CDR3 in amino acids: CASSEVMPGHLSYEQYV. CDR3 sequence (DNA): TGCGCCAGCAGTGAAGTTATGCCGGGACACCTCTCCTACGAGCAGTACGTC.

The chain employs TRBV27 and TRBJ2-7, with D possibly matching TRBD2 (7 bases). The CDR3 has 14 amino acids. Deletions cut 2 bases from V and 0 bases from J, with 8 bases between. Germline V CDR1 and CDR2: MNHEY, SMNVEV (reference sequence). The chain's CDR3 is CASSLRGGSYEQYF. The CDR3 DNA reads TGTGCCAGCAGTTTAAGGGGGGGCTCCTACGAGCAGTACTTC.

This rearrangement joins TRBV28 to TRBJ1-2, with 9 bases aligning to TRBD1. CDR1 and CDR2 (germline): MDHEN, SYDVKM. V was clipped by 5 bases and J by 7 bases; unmatched bases: 11. This CDR3 region has 15 residues. The CDR3 bases are TGTGCCAGCAGTAAACGGACAGGGGTAGGTGGTGGCTACACCTTC. Translated, it gives CASSKRTGVGGGYTF.

CDR3 nucleotide sequence: TGTGCCAGCAGTTTAACAGGGGTTGCTGGGGCCAACGTCCTGACTTTC. Protein sequence: CASSLTGVAGANVLTF. This chain uses TRBV27 with TRBJ2-6, with 7 nucleotides matching TRBD1. Germline-derived CDR1 and CDR2 are MNHEY and SMNVEV (reference sequence). The CDR3 totals 16 residues. V lost 2 bases to trimming and J lost 2 bases; unmatched junction nucleotides: 3. The full variable domain, its missing parts supplied by reference TRBV27 and TRBJ2-6, is EAQVTQNPRYLITVTGKKLTVTCSQNMNHEYMSWYRQDPGLGLRQIYYSMNVEVTDKGDVPEGYKVSRKEKRNFPLILESPSPNQTSLYFCASSLTGVAGANVLTFGAGSRLTVL.

The V gene is TRBV30, the J gene TRBJ1-4; weak D call: TRBD1 (6 bases). This CDR3 has 16 residues. Germline loops: CDR1 GTSNPN, CDR2 SVGIG (reference sequence). V was shortened by 2 bases and J by 6 bases, with 19 bases between the two germline ends. The CDR3 sequence: CAWSPPGTPDDEKLFF. The CDR3 bases are TGTGCCTGGAGTCCGCCCGGGACACCTGATGATGAAAAACTGTTTTTT. The whole variable domain, filled in from reference TRBV30 and TRBJ1-4, reads SQTIHQWPATLVQPVGSPLSLECTVEGTSNPNLYWYRQAAGRGLQLLFYSVGIGQISSEVPQNLSASRPQDRQFILSSKKLLLSDSGFYLCAWSPPGTPDDEKLFFGSGTQLSVL.

The chain combines TRBV4-3 with TRBJ1-5; perhaps TRBD1 as D (5 bases). Germline CDR1 and CDR2: LGHNA and YSLEER. CDR3 length: 13 residues. Trimming cost V 4 bases and J 7 bases, with 11 bases left between them. The CDR3 sequence is CASSRLQGQPQHF. CDR3 in DNA: TGCGCCAGCAGCCGGCTTCAGGGACAGCCCCAGCATTTT.

The rearrangement uses TRBV29-1 and TRBJ2-1; weak D call: TRBD1 (6 bases). V dropped 4 bases and J dropped 8 bases, with 21 bases sitting between them. This CDR3 has 15 residues. Germline CDR1 is SQVTM and CDR2 is ANQGSEA. CDR3 amino acids: CSVVYTGISTYEQFF. The CDR3 region has the DNA TGCAGCGTTGTATATACAGGGATATCTACCTATGAGCAGTTCTTC.

This clonotype was recorded a few times. This CDR3 is CSAYRENQNIQYF. CDR3 DNA: TGCAGTGCTTACAGGGAAAATCAAAACATTCAGTACTTC. This chain joins TRBV20-1 and TRBJ2-4, with a weak D call TRBD1 (6 bases). The CDR3 has 13 amino acids. Trimming shortened V by 5 bases and J by 5 bases, and 13 bases separated the two germline ends. Germline V gene data show CDR1 as DFQATT and CDR2 as SNEGSKA (reference sequence).

In this sample, this clonotype turned up many times. The V gene is TRBV29-1, the J gene TRBJ2-1; 7 positions match TRBD1. Trimming took 7 bases from V and 8 from J; bases not matched to a gene: 8. This CDR3 has 12 amino acids. The germline V gene has CDR1 SQVTM and CDR2 ANQGSEA. CDR3 sequence: CSAQQGSYEQFF. The CDR3 region has the DNA TGCAGCGCACAACAGGGGTCGTATGAGCAGTTCTTC.

This rearrangement joins TRBV7-9 to TRBJ2-7; 8 bases are a match to TRBD2. The ends lost 6 bases at V and 4 bases at J; junction bases unmatched: 11. CDR3 length: 15 residues. Germline V gene lookup returns CDR1 SEHNR and CDR2 FQNEAQ (reference sequence). CDR3 protein: CASSLIAGPSYEQYV. The CDR3 coding sequence is TGTGCCAGCAGTTTAATAGCGGGACCTTCATACGAGCAGTACGTC.